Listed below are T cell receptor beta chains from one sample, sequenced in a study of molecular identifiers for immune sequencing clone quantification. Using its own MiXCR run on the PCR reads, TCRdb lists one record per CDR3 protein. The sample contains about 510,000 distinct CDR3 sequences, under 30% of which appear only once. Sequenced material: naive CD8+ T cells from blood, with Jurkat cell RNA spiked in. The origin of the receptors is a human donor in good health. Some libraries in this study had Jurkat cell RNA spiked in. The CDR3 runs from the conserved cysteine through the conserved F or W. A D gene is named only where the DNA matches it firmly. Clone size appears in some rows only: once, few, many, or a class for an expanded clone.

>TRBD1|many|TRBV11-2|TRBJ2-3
CASSLGQGVDTQYF
TGTGCCAGCAGCTTAGGTCAGGGGGTGGATACGCAGTATTTT
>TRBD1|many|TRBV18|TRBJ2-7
CASSPPGQGNEQYF
TGTGCCAGCTCACCACCGGGACAGGGTAACGAGCAGTACTTC
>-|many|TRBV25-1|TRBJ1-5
CASSSSSAQPQHF
TGTGCCAGCAGTTCCTCGAGCGCTCAGCCCCAGCATTTT
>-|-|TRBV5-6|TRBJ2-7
CACSMVSMTYEQYF
TGTGCCTGCAGCATGGTGAGCATGACCTACGAGCAGTACTTC
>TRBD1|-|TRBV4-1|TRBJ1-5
CASSPLGTGEIQPRHF
TGCGCCAGCAGCCCGCTAGGGACAGGGGAGATTCAGCCCCGGCATTTT
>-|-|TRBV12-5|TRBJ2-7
CASGTRTGRYEQYF
TGTGCTAGTGGTACTCGGACGGGTCGCTACGAGCAGTACTTC
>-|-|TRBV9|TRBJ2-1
CASSVEVPANEQFF
TGTGCCAGCAGCGTAGAAGTCCCTGCGAATGAGCAGTTCTTC
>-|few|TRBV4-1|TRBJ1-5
CASSQFQPGTHSNQPQHF
TGCGCCAGCAGCCAATTCCAACCCGGGACACATAGCAATCAGCCCCAGCATTTT
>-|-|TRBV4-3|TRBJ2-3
CASSQDFDTQYF
TGCGCCAGCAGCCAAGATTTTGATACGCAGTATTTT
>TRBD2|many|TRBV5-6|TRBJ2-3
CASSLMVTSGISDTQYF
TGTGCCAGCAGCTTGATGGTGACTAGCGGGATATCAGATACGCAGTATTTT
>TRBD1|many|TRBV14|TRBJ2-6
CASRRTGDSGANVLTF
TGTGCCAGCCGCCGGACAGGCGACTCTGGGGCCAACGTCCTGACTTTC
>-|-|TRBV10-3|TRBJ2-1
CAISETGSSYNEQFF
TGTGCCATCAGTGAGACAGGAAGCTCCTACAATGAGCAGTTCTTC
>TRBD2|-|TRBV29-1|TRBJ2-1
CSVELAGASYNEQFF
TGCAGCGTTGAACTAGCGGGGGCCTCCTACAATGAGCAGTTCTTC
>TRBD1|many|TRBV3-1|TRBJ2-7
CASSQDVGGQDYEQYF
TGTGCCAGCAGCCAAGATGTTGGCGGACAGGACTACGAGCAGTACTTC
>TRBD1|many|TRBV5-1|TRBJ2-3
CASSLEQGSADTQYF
TGTGCCAGCAGCCTAGAACAGGGGTCGGCAGATACGCAGTATTTT
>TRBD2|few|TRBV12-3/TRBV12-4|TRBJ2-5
CASTELAGDGTQYF
TGTGCCAGCACCGAACTAGCGGGGGATGGAACCCAGTACTTC
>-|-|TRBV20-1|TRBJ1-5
CSARSYQGISNQPQHF
TGCAGTGCTAGATCGTACCAGGGAATTAGCAATCAGCCCCAGCATTTT
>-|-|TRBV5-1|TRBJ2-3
CASSGDVASTDTQYF
TGCGCCAGCAGCGGTGACGTAGCTAGCACAGATACGCAGTATTTT
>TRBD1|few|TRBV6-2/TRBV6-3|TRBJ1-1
CASSYSPSEQGSMNTEAFF
TGTGCCAGCAGTTACTCGCCCTCGGAACAGGGGAGTATGAACACTGAAGCTTTCTTT
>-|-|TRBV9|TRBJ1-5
CASSVGHARGQPQHF
TGTGCCAGCAGCGTAGGACACGCGCGCGGTCAGCCCCAGCATTTT
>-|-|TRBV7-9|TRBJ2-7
CASSSGSTYEQYF
TGTGCCAGCAGCTCAGGTTCCACCTACGAGCAGTACTTC
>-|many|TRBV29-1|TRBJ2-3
CSVEKEGASTDTQYF
TGCAGCGTTGAAAAAGAGGGTGCGAGCACAGATACGCAGTATTTT
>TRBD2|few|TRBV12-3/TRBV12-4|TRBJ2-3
CASSPLAGGLDTQYF
TGTGCCAGCAGTCCACTAGCGGGAGGATTGGATACGCAGTATTTT
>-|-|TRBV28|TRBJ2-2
CASGQRGHGAGELFF
TGTGCCAGCGGACAGAGGGGACACGGCGCCGGGGAGCTGTTTTTT
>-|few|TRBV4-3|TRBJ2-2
CASSQGVKTGELFF
TGCGCCAGCAGCCAAGGGGTCAAGACCGGGGAGCTGTTTTTT
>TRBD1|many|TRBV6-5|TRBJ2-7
CASGTGKFYEQYF
TGTGCCAGCGGGACAGGGAAGTTCTACGAGCAGTACTTC
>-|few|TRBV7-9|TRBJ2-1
CASSQGSFFEQFF
TGTGCCAGCAGTCAGGGATCATTCTTTGAGCAGTTCTTC